Detailed here is one T cell receptor beta chain. This table comes from immunoSEQ multiplex PCR, and its TCRdb copy is limited to in-frame clones, with some not included. The table records over 200,000 clones, approximately 88% of them present only once. The CDR3 spans 16 residues. V lost 4 bases and J 6 bases, leaving 22 bases between the germline ends. The germline V gene encodes CDR1 SNHLY and CDR2 FYNNEI. The data were taken from a study of blood T cell repertoires in COVID-19. On the study more broadly: Specimens from acute and convalescent COVID-19 originated in the United States, Italy and Spain. Nucleic acid was either cDNA or gDNA, and it came from T cells, B-cell-depleted T cells, or PBMCs.

The chain links TRBV2 to TRBJ2-7; perhaps TRBD1 as D (5 bases). This sequence was found in a woman younger than 45 who had been exposed to COVID-19. The sequenced material came from PBMCs or T cells enriched from blood (not recorded which). The CDR3 DNA follows: TGTGCCAGCAGTGTTCTACAGGATCCTAGGCTCTCCGAGCAGTACTTC. Translation gives CASSVLQDPRLSEQYF.